Below, 10 T cell receptor beta chains from the same sample are listed, as sequenced in a study of blood T cell repertoires in COVID-19. Libraries were prepared by immunoSEQ multiplex PCR; TCRdb keeps only in-frame clonotypes and omits some of them. The table lists roughly 280,000 clones, just under 90% of them singletons. The sequenced sample was PBMCs or T cells enriched from blood (not recorded which). These receptors originate from a woman between 55 and 75 years old who had recovered from COVID-19.

This chain joins TRBV11-3 and TRBJ1-1, with 7 bases lining up with TRBD1. Germline V lookup: CDR1 SGHNT, CDR2 YENEEA. J was trimmed by 2 bases and V by 6 bases; bases with no gene match: 9. This CDR3 region has 15 residues. Here the CDR3 reads CASRGQRDENTEAFF. CDR3 nucleotides: TGTGCCAGCAGGGGACAGAGGGACGAAAACACTGAAGCTTTCTTT.

This clone was seen a single time. This chain connects TRBV5-1 to TRBJ2-3; perhaps TRBD2 as D (6 bases). The CDR3 loop spans 17 amino acids. The germline V and J ends were trimmed by 5 bases and 0 bases, with 19 bases remaining between them. Germline values: CDR1 SGHRS, CDR2 YFSETQ. The CDR3 is CASSRTGTPLSTDTQYF. The CDR3 DNA sequence: TGCGCCAGCAGTCGTACCGGGACTCCACTAAGCACAGATACGCAGTATTTT.

The chain has TRBV29-1 and TRBJ1-1; maybe TRBD1 (5 bases). Trimming took off 7 bases at V and 1 base at J, with 13 bases between the two ends. CDR3 length: 13 residues. Germline V gives CDR1 SQVTM, CDR2 ANQGSEA. The CDR3 DNA sequence: TGCAGCGCCTCCCGGGGGTCGAACACTGAAGCTTTCTTT. Translated, it gives CSASRGSNTEAFF.

On this clone: Other DNA sequences in this specimen translate into the identical CDR3. The gene calls are TRBV25-1 and TRBJ1-1; TRBD1 matches 9 bases. This CDR3 region has 15 residues. The trim removed 3 bases at V and 1 base at J, leaving 3 bases unmatched. Germline CDR1 and CDR2: MGHDK and SYGVNS. The CDR3 protein is CASSDPGQGNTEAFF. CDR3 coding DNA: TGTGCCAGCAGTGATCCGGGACAGGGGAACACTGAAGCTTTCTTT.

This clone has just one count. The V gene is TRBV6-5, the J gene TRBJ2-1, with 10 nucleotides matching TRBD2. Trimming cost V 9 bases and J 6 bases; bases outside gene matches: 8. Looked up from germline, CDR1 is MNHEY and CDR2 is SVGAGI. The CDR3 loop spans 14 amino acids. CDR3 DNA sequence: TGTGCCAGTAACTCCGGGACTAGCGTCAATGAGCAGTTCTTC. This encodes CASNSGTSVNEQFF.

The chain employs TRBV2 and TRBJ2-2; no reliable D call. Germline V CDR1 and CDR2: SNHLY, FYNNEI. The length of the CDR3 is 14 residues. Trimming removed 7 bases from V and 4 bases from J, with 13 bases in between. This CDR3 reads CASTQVGSTGELFF. DNA for the CDR3: TGTGCCAGCACCCAAGTGGGCAGCACCGGGGAGCTGTTTTTT.

This clone showed up just once. V gene TRBV7-3 combines with J gene TRBJ2-3, with D maybe TRBD2 (5 bases). Germline V CDR1 and CDR2: SGHTA, FQGTGA. CDR3 length equals 15 residues. Between the trimmed V and J ends, which lost 3 bases and 4 bases, there was a span of 14 bases. CDR3 residues: CASSLLSARSDTQYF. CDR3 sequence (DNA): TGTGCCAGCAGCTTGCTTAGCGCCAGGTCAGATACGCAGTATTTT.

V usage is TRBV5-1 and J usage is TRBJ2-5; D might be TRBD2 (6 bases). Looked up from germline, CDR1 is SGHRS and CDR2 is YFSETQ. This CDR3 comprises 14 residues. Trimming took 7 bases from V and 2 from J, leaving 15 bases between them. The chain's CDR3 is CASGGSTRQETQYF. CDR3 bases: TGCGCCAGCGGAGGGTCCACCAGGCAAGAGACCCAGTACTTC.

The chain employs TRBV5-1 and TRBJ1-1; TRBD1 aligns across 9 bases. Germline V CDR1 and CDR2: SGHRS, YFSETQ. The CDR3 length is 13 residues. V shed 4 bases and J 8 bases; nucleotides not matched to a gene: 6. CDR3 sequence (DNA): TGCGCCAGCAGCAGCGGGACAGGGTACGAAGCTTTCTTT. This codes for CASSSGTGYEAFF.

This sequence joins TRBV3-1 (or the pseudogene TRBV3-2) and TRBJ1-2; D is undetermined. CDR1 LGHDT and CDR2 YNNKEL come from the germline V gene (reference sequence). Trimming stripped 5 bases from V and 4 bases from J, with 11 bases between. This CDR3 has 13 amino acids. CDR3 nucleotides: TGTGCCAGCAGCTTTGACACTCTCTATGGCTACACCTTC. This sequence encodes CASSFDTLYGYTF.